These 15 T cell receptor beta chains were all obtained from the same sample, sequenced in a study of cytomegalovirus exposure and HLA in healthy donors. 60 Vbeta and 13 Jbeta primers were used in PCR. Sequencing used immunoSEQ multiplex PCR; TCRdb keeps in-frame clones, though not all of them. Of 100,000 to 150,000 clones listed, roughly 71% are singletons. Sequences were obtained from PBMCs. Receptors originate from a woman aged 50 to 60 in good health and CMV-seropositive.

The rearrangement joins TRBV7-2 to TRBJ2-3; TRBD2 matches 7 bases. J lost 1 base, V lost 1 base, and 2 bases had no gene match. The CDR3 has 15 amino acids. Looked up from germline, CDR1 is SGHTA and CDR2 is FQGNSA. The DNA for the CDR3 is TGTGCCAGCAGCTTAGAGGGGAGGGGCACAGATACGCAGTATTTT. Protein sequence: CASSLEGRGTDTQYF.

The chain combines TRBV6-4 with TRBJ2-3; 8 nucleotides agree with TRBD2. Unmatched junction bases numbered 0, after V lost 0 bases and J lost 1 base. The CDR3 totals 15 residues. CDR1 is MRHNA, CDR2 SNTAGT, per germline. The DNA of the CDR3 is TGTGCCAGCAGTGACTCGCGGGGGGGCACAGATACGCAGTATTTT. It yields the protein CASSDSRGGTDTQYF.

The chain couples TRBV5-1 to TRBJ1-2; maybe TRBD1 (6 bases). The CDR3 extends over 14 amino acids. V lost 4 bases and J lost 5, with 15 bases in between. Germline CDR1 and CDR2: SGHRS and YFSETQ. The CDR3 here is CASSDWGPDYGYTF. For the CDR3, the DNA is TGCGCCAGCAGCGATTGGGGGCCCGATTATGGCTACACCTTC.

The gene calls are TRBV5-4 and TRBJ2-3; a weak D match, TRBD1 (6 bases). Trimming removed 5 bases at V and 2 bases at J, with 15 bases between. The CDR3 has 15 residues. Germline CDR1 is SGHNT and CDR2 is YYREEE (reference sequence). CDR3 region: CASRPQGPSTDTQYF. DNA for the CDR3: TGTGCCAGCAGACCTCAGGGGCCGTCCACAGATACGCAGTATTTT.

The rearrangement links TRBV2 to TRBJ1-1, with D unclear. CDR3 length equals 13 residues. Trimming took 6 bases from V and 6 from J, leaving 14 bases between them. Germline V gene data show CDR1 as SNHLY and CDR2 as FYNNEI. This CDR3 reads CASRGGYSAEAFF. The CDR3 DNA reads as TGTGCCAGCAGGGGAGGGTATAGCGCTGAAGCTTTCTTT.

The genes are TRBV7-2 and TRBJ1-1, with D unresolved. The germline gives CDR1 SGHTA, CDR2 FQGNSA. This CDR3 has 14 residues. V shed 3 bases and J shed 2 bases, with 10 bases lying between them. DNA for the CDR3: TGTGCCAGCAGCTTTCGTCAGGTAAACACTGAAGCTTTCTTT. Translating gives CASSFRQVNTEAFF.

This chain joins TRBV19 and TRBJ1-1, with TRBD1 matching over 9 bases. There are 13 residues in the CDR3. Germline loops: CDR1 LNHDA, CDR2 SQIVND (reference sequence). V shed 4 bases, J shed 10 bases, and the junction held 7 bases outside the gene matches. The CDR3 DNA is TGTGCCAGTAGTACCCGGACAGGGGTCGTAGCTTTCTTT. Translated, it gives CASSTRTGVVAFF.

V gene TRBV19 combines with J gene TRBJ1-2; 8 bases agree with TRBD1. Trimming at V came to 5 bases and at J to 4 bases, leaving 6 bases not matched to a gene. Germline loops: CDR1 LNHDA, CDR2 SQIVND (reference sequence). This CDR3 contains 14 residues. The CDR3 coding sequence is TGTGCCAGTAGTGCCGGACAGGGTTTCTATGGCTACACCTTC. Encoded protein: CASSAGQGFYGYTF.

V and J are TRBV29-1 and TRBJ1-4, with 9 bases fitting TRBD1. This CDR3 is 13 amino acids long. V lost 7 bases to trimming and J lost 7 bases; unmatched junction nucleotides: 7. Germline V gives CDR1 SQVTM, CDR2 ANQGSEA. As DNA, the CDR3 is TGCAGCGGGAGGGGACAGGGCGGTGAAAAACTGTTTTTT. It encodes CSGRGQGGEKLFF.

The gene calls are TRBV7-9 and TRBJ1-4; D is unresolved. CDR3 length equals 11 residues. V was shortened by 1 base and J by 9 bases, with 3 bases between the two germline ends. Germline values: CDR1 SEHNR, CDR2 FQNEAQ (reference sequence). This CDR3 reads CASSLGQKLFF. CDR3 sequence (DNA): TGTGCCAGCAGCTTAGGGCAAAAACTGTTTTTT.

The sample holds one count of this clone. The CDR3 DNA reads TGTGCCAGCAGCCCGGGACAGGGAGTCTACAATGAGCAGTTCTTC. Its protein is CASSPGQGVYNEQFF. The chain recombines TRBV7-7 with TRBJ2-1; the match to TRBD1 covers 9 bases. V dropped 5 bases and J dropped 3; count of bases not matched to a gene: 5. Germline V gives CDR1 SSHAT, CDR2 FNYEAQ (reference sequence). The CDR3 length is 15 residues.

As concerns this clone: Mismatch with germline at one junction end may stem from a read error. The DNA for the CDR3 is TGTGCCAGCAGCCCGGACAGGGGAATTAAGGACTTC. This gives the protein CASSPDRGIKDF. J is TRBJ2-7 and V is TRBV7-2, with 9 bases matching TRBD1. The germline CDR1 and CDR2 sequences are SGHTA and FQGNSA. The CDR3 is made up of 12 amino acids.

The V and J genes are TRBV5-4 and TRBJ2-5, with 7 positions matching TRBD1. The J segment lost 2 bases and the V segment lost 4 bases, leaving 2 bases of the junction unmatched. The CDR3 runs 13 residues. Germline V gene data show CDR1 as SGHNT and CDR2 as YYREEE (reference sequence). The CDR3 DNA follows: TGTGCCAGCAGCCGACAGGGTCAAGAGACCCAGTACTTC. Translating gives CASSRQGQETQYF.

The genes are TRBV15 and TRBJ2-2, with D tentatively TRBD1 (5 bases). The CDR3 contains 15 residues. CDR1 is LNHNV and CDR2 is YYDKDF in the germline V gene (reference sequence). Trimming pared 3 bases from V and 2 bases from J, leaving 10 bases between. The CDR3 DNA reads TGTGCCACCAGCAGGAGCGACAGAAACACCGGGGAGCTGTTTTTT. Its translation: CATSRSDRNTGELFF. Using reference TRBV15 and TRBJ2-2 for the parts outside the CDR3, the full variable domain is DAMVIQNPRYQVTQFGKPVTLSCSQTLNHNVMYWYQQKSSQAPKLLFHYYDKDFNNEADTPDNFQSRRPNTSFCFLDIRSPGLGDTAMYLCATSRSDRNTGELFFGEGSRLTVL.

The genes are TRBV18 and TRBJ2-7, with 8 bases matching TRBD1. The trim removed 8 bases at V and 1 base at J, leaving 4 bases unmatched. The germline CDR1 and CDR2 sequences are KGHSH and LQKENI. The CDR3 totals 13 residues. DNA for the CDR3: TGTGCCAGCACCCGGGACAGGTCCTACGAGCAGTACTTC. It translates to CASTRDRSYEQYF.